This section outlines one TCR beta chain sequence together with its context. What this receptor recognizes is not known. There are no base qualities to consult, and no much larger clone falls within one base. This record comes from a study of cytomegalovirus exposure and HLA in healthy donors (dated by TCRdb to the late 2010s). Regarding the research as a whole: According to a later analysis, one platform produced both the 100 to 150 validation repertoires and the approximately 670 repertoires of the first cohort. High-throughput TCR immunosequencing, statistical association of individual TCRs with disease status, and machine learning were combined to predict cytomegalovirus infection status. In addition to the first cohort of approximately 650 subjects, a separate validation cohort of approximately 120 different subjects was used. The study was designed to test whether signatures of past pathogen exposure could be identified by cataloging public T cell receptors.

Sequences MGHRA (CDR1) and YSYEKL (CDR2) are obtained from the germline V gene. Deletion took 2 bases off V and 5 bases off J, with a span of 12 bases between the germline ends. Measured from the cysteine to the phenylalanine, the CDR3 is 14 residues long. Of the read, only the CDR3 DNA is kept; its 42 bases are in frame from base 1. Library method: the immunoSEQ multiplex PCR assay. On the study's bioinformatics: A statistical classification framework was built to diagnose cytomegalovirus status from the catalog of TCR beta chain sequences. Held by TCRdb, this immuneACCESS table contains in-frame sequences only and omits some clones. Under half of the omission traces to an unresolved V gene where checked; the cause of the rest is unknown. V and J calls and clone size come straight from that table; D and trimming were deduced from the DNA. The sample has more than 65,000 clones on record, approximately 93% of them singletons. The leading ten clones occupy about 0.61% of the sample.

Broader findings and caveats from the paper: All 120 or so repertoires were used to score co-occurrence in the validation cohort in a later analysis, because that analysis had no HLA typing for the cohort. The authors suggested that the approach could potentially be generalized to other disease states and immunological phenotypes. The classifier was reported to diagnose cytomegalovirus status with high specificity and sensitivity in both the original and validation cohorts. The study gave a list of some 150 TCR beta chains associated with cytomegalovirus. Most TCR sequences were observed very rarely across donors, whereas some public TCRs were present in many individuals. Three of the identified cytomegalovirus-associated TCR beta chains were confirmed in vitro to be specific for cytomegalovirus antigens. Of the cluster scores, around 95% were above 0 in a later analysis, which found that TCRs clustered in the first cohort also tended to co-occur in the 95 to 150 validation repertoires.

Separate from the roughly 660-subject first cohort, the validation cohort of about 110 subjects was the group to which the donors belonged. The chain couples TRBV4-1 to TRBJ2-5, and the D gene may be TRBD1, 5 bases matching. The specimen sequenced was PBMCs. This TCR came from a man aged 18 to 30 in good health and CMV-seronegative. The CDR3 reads CASSQRKGQETQYF. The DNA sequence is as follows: TGCGCCAGCAGCCAAAGGAAGGGGCAGGAGACCCAGTACTTC.